Listed below are T cell receptor beta chains from one sample, sequenced in a study of cytomegalovirus exposure and HLA in healthy donors. Here immunoSEQ multiplex PCR was the method, and the copy in TCRdb shows in-frame clones only, minus some. The sample lists around 150,000 clones, more than 65% occurring once. Sequencing was performed on PBMCs. The receptors shown here come from a man in his late teens or twenties in good health and CMV-seropositive. The CDR3 runs from the conserved cysteine through the conserved F or W. The order of the fields is D gene, V gene, J gene, clone size, CDR3 DNA, CDR3 protein. D genes are given only for firm matches. Not all rows give a size; the values are once, few, many and, for expanded clones, a class.

.	TRBV7-2	TRBJ2-1	.	TGTGCCAGCAGCTTAGTTCCGATCGGTATGGGTTCGGGGCAGTTCTTC	CASSLVPIGMGSGQFF
TRBD1	TRBV5-4	TRBJ1-3	.	TGTGCCAGCAGCTCTGGGACAGGGCTTTGGGCGTCTGGAAACACCATATATTTT	CASSSGTGLWASGNTIYF
TRBD1	TRBV6-4	TRBJ2-4	.	TGTGCCAGCAGTCCTTCGGGACAGAAAAACATTCAGTACTTC	CASSPSGQKNIQYF
.	TRBV7-2	TRBJ2-7	.	TGTGCCAGCAGCTTAGTTCACAGGGCCTACGAGCAGTACTTC	CASSLVHRAYEQYF
.	TRBV7-9	TRBJ2-7	.	TGTGCCAGCAGCTACCCGGGACAACAGGGAGACGAGCAGTACTTC	CASSYPGQQGDEQYF
.	TRBV4-1	TRBJ2-7	few	TGCGCCAGCAGCCAAGAACCTAGCCGAACCTACGAGCAGTACTTC	CASSQEPSRTYEQYF
.	TRBV5-1	TRBJ2-3	few	TGCGCCAGCAGCTTGGTTCTTAATCCTAGCACAGATACGCAGTATTTT	CASSLVLNPSTDTQYF
.	TRBV7-2	TRBJ1-5	.	TGTGCCAGCAGCTCCCTCCCGGGCCCAGCGGGCAATCAGCCCCAGCATTTT	CASSSLPGPAGNQPQHF
.	TRBV6-5	TRBJ1-1	few	TGTGCCAGCACCGACAGAATGATGAACACTGAAGCTTTCTTT	CASTDRMMNTEAFF
.	TRBV20-1	TRBJ1-2	.	TGCAGTGTATGGCAGGGCGGAGGCTACACCTTC	CSVWQGGGYTF
.	TRBV2	TRBJ1-1	.	TGTGCCACCCGGACAGACATGAACACTGAAGCTTTCTTT	CATRTDMNTEAFF
.	TRBV30	TRBJ2-7	.	TGTGCCTTGGAACAGGGATACGAGCAGTACTTC	CALEQGYEQYF
TRBD1	TRBV28	TRBJ2-7	.	TGTGCCAGCAGTTTTTACAGGGGCGCCTACGAGCAGTACTTC	CASSFYRGAYEQYF
TRBD1	TRBV28	TRBJ2-1	few	TGTGCCAGCAGTCCACCCGGGACAGCATACAATGAGCAGTTCTTC	CASSPPGTAYNEQFF
.	TRBV18	TRBJ2-1	.	TGTGCCAGCTCACCGGAGGGCTTGGGGCAGTTCTTC	CASSPEGLGQFF
.	TRBV5-8	TRBJ1-2	.	TGTGCCAGCAGCTTGGCGTCGTTCGGCTACACCTTC	CASSLASFGYTF
.	TRBV14	TRBJ1-2	.	TGTGCCAGCAGCCAAGATTCGTATTATGGCTACACCTTC	CASSQDSYYGYTF
.	TRBV5-1	TRBJ1-5	once	TGCGCCAGCAGCTTACAGGGCAATCAGCCCCAGCATTTT	CASSLQGNQPQHF
TRBD2	TRBV28	TRBJ2-7	.	TGTGCCAGCAGTTTCCGTCCTAGCGGGAGCTCCTACGAGCAGTACTTC	CASSFRPSGSSYEQYF
TRBD1	TRBV18	TRBJ1-1	few	TGTGCCAGCTCAACACAGGGGGCTTCGAACACTGAAGCTTTCTTT	CASSTQGASNTEAFF